This TCR beta chain was observed in a study of blood T cell repertoires in COVID-19. This clone was detected only once. Source study methods: The assay estimated nucleated cells by amplifying reference gene primers. Profiled with immunoSEQ multiplex PCR; TCRdb holds only in-frame clones, not every one. That table is the source of V, J and clone size, and D and trimming were worked out from the DNA. This sample has some 210,000 clones; 84% occur once, and the top ten carry around 20%. This receptor was identified in a human donor in a cohort sampled during active COVID-19. Sequencing was done on a sample of peripheral blood.

The CDR3 sequence is CSASYRINQPQHF. DNA for the CDR3: TGCAGTGCTAGTTACAGGATCAATCAGCCCCAGCATTTT. The rearrangement uses TRBV20-1 and TRBJ1-5; TRBD1 is a possible D gene (5 bases). CDR3 length equals 13 residues. CDR1 and CDR2 from the germline V gene are DFQATT and SNEGSKA (reference sequence). Trimming cost V 3 bases and J 3 bases, with 9 bases left between them.